This TCR beta chain was observed in a study of shared clonotypes between healthy human individuals. CDR3 length: 15 residues. Per the germline V gene, CDR1 is MNHEY and CDR2 is SVGAGI. V was trimmed by 0 bases and J by 5 bases, leaving 10 bases between them. Genomic DNA of each subset was evenly split across several immunoSEQ plates. Clones were sequenced by immunoSEQ multiplex PCR, and TCRdb holds only the in-frame ones, with some missing. The sample shows about a million clones, roughly 75% of them seen only once. J is TRBJ1-4 and V is TRBV6-5, with D perhaps matching TRBD1 (6 bases). The sequence came from a young man in good health. Sequenced material: memory CD4+ T cells sorted from blood. Subset of the sample: CD45RA-negative fraction. CDR3 in DNA: TGTGCCAGCAGTTACTCGCCCAGGGGAAATGAAAAACTGTTTTTT. Translation: CASSYSPRGNEKLFF.